This T cell receptor beta chain was sequenced for a study of T cells after posttransplantation cyclophosphamide. The study's findings and limits: Later blood repertoires were often dominated by clones from the donor CD8+ memory compartment. Blood and skin or GI T cell repertoires showed limited TRB overlap.

The length of the CDR3 is 13 residues. With 0 bases removed from V and 7 bases from J, the gap between germline ends came to 10 bases. CDR1 SGHKS and CDR2 YYEKEE come from the germline V gene (reference sequence). Sequencing was performed with immunoSEQ multiplex PCR; in TCRdb, only in-frame clones are kept and a portion is missing. The table lists tens of thousands of clones, about 93% of them singletons, with under 3% in the top ten. This clone was found once. Its specificity is unknown. This TCR was sampled from a woman between 25 and 40 years old in good health and a related stem cell transplant donor. The chain has TRBV5-5 and TRBJ1-2, with D maybe TRBD1 (5 bases). Sequenced sample: PBMCs. DNA of the CDR3: TGTGCCAGCAGCTTGGGGGGGGACGCTGGCTACACCTTC. This gives the protein CASSLGGDAGYTF.